This record covers a single T cell receptor beta chain. This table comes from immunoSEQ multiplex PCR, and its TCRdb copy is limited to in-frame clones, with some not included. The sample carries over 130,000 clones, around 86% recorded once. The data derive from a study of Ad26.COV2.S vaccination and SARS-CoV-2 variants. V lost 5 bases and J 4 bases, leaving 12 bases between the germline ends. From germline, CDR1 is SEHNR and CDR2 FQNEAQ (reference sequence). The CDR3 is 14 amino acids. This clonotype originated in a human donor who had recovered from COVID-19. This sequence joins TRBV7-9 and TRBJ2-1; maybe TRBD2 (5 bases). The sequenced sample was peripheral blood, obtained after recovery from COVID-19. The CDR3 sequence: CASSPRTDYNEQFF. CDR3 sequence (DNA): TGTGCCAGCAGCCCCAGGACTGATTACAATGAGCAGTTCTTC.